These 20 T cell receptor beta chains originate from one sample sequenced in a study of T cells in Graves' hyperthyroidism and ophthalmopathy. RNA transcripts yielded amplified TCR beta CDR3 regions. An initial round of RT-PCR targeting the TCR CDR3 relied on the HTBI primer set. MiXCR was run by TCRdb on the multiplex PCR reads, yielding one entry per CDR3 protein. The sample has fewer than 400,000 distinct CDR3 sequences; 16% are singletons. The material sequenced was blood. Receptor source: a man younger than 40 with Graves' hyperthyroidism.

This clonotype was observed at least ten times. The gene calls are TRBV20-1 and TRBJ2-1; D assignment may be TRBD1 or TRBD2 (5 bases each). The V gene's germline CDR1 is DFQATT and CDR2 SNEGSKA (reference sequence). The CDR3 totals 15 residues. V lost 3 bases, J lost 1 base, and 13 bases lay in between. CDR3 DNA: TGCAGTGCTAGGAGGGTCAGGGTATCCTACAATGAGCAGTTCTTC. Its protein is CSARRVRVSYNEQFF.

The V gene is TRBV9, the J gene TRBJ1-3, with D hard to call. V was pared by 1 base and J by 4 bases, with 6 bases between. From germline, CDR1 is SGDLS and CDR2 YYNGEE. The CDR3 length is 13 residues. CDR3 in DNA: TGTGCCAGCAGCGTATTCGGGGGAAACACCATATATTTT. This translates into CASSVFGGNTIYF.

This clonotype was picked up a small number of times. V and J are TRBV9 and TRBJ1-2; TRBD1 might be the D (6 bases). There are 14 residues in the CDR3. The germline V and J ends were trimmed by 5 bases and 2 bases, with 13 bases remaining between them. Germline V gives CDR1 SGDLS, CDR2 YYNGEE. Written as DNA, the CDR3 is TGTGCCAGCAGTGAACAGGGAGCAAACTATGGCTACACCTTC. Its translation is CASSEQGANYGYTF.

This clonotype came up many times. This chain uses TRBV28 with TRBJ2-7, with D perhaps TRBD2 (5 bases). The germline gives CDR1 MDHEN, CDR2 SYDVKM. CDR3 length: 12 amino acids. Trimming cost V 2 bases and J 9 bases, with 11 bases left between them. The CDR3 nucleotides read TGTGCCAGCAGTTTAGGCGGGTTAGGGCAGTACTTC. This gives the protein CASSLGGLGQYF.

At least ten counts were recorded for this clonotype. The chain combines TRBV2 with TRBJ1-1, with a weak D call TRBD1 (5 bases). The germline V gene has CDR1 SNHLY and CDR2 FYNNEI. V dropped 8 bases and J dropped 0 bases, with 13 bases sitting between them. The CDR3 sequence is 14 residues long. In DNA form, the CDR3 reads TGTGCCAGCTCGGGGGGTCCTATGAACACTGAAGCTTTCTTT. Protein sequence: CASSGGPMNTEAFF.

This clonotype occurred a few times. A much more abundant neighbour one base away suggests this may be a read error. This rearrangement joins TRBV11-1 to TRBJ2-7, with D possibly TRBD2 on 6 matching bases. CDR1 and CDR2 from the germline V gene are SGHAT and FQDESV (reference sequence). This CDR3 contains 15 residues. CDR3 sequence (DNA): TGTGCCAGCAGCTCGATGACTAGGGGATCCTACGAGCCGTACTTC. It specifies CASSSMTRGSYEPYF.

This clonotype has ten or more counts. The chain joins TRBV5-5 to TRBJ1-5, with a tentative D call TRBD1 (5 bases). CDR3 length: 15 amino acids. In germline, CDR1 is SGHKS, CDR2 YYEKEE (reference sequence). Trimming cost V 0 bases and J 6 bases, with 13 bases left between them. DNA of the CDR3: TGTGCCAGCAGCTTGGACCAGGGTAATGTTCAGCCCCAGCATTTT. Its translation: CASSLDQGNVQPQHF.

This clonotype was observed a handful of times. J is TRBJ2-5 and V is TRBV20-1, with D perhaps TRBD2 (6 bases). V gave up 5 bases and J gave up 5 bases, with 6 bases separating them. CDR1 and CDR2 from the germline V gene are DFQATT and SNEGSKA (reference sequence). This CDR3 is built from 10 residues. The CDR3 DNA follows: TGCAGTGCTCGGGGGGAGACCCAGTACTTC. Its translation is CSARGETQYF.

In its sample, this clonotype was seen a few times. This chain connects TRBV20-1 to TRBJ2-6, with D hard to call. CDR3 length: 14 amino acids. The germline V and J ends were trimmed by 0 bases and 2 bases, with 5 bases remaining between them. Looked up from germline, CDR1 is DFQATT and CDR2 is SNEGSKA (reference sequence). The CDR3 is CSARDMAGANVLTF. CDR3 in DNA: TGCAGTGCTAGAGATATGGCTGGGGCCAACGTCCTGACTTTC.

This clonotype turned up a few times. The chain joins TRBV29-1 to TRBJ2-4, with 7 bases fitting TRBD2. CDR1 and CDR2 from the germline V gene are SQVTM and ANQGSEA. V trimming: 6 bases; J trimming: 7 bases; junction bases outside the gene matches: 12. This CDR3 region has 14 residues. The CDR3 is CSVADGGMRNIQYF. CDR3 nucleotides: TGCAGCGTAGCGGACGGGGGGATGAGGAACATTCAGTACTTC. Based on the CDR3 plus reference TRBV29-1 and TRBJ2-4, the full variable domain is SAVISQKPSRDICQRGTSLTIQCQVDSQVTMMFWYRQQPGQSLTLIATANQGSEATYESGFVIDKFPISRPNLTFSTLTVSNMSPEDSSIYLCSVADGGMRNIQYFGAGTRLSVL.

The rearrangement joins TRBV7-9 to TRBJ1-4, with 8 positions matching TRBD1. Looked up from germline, CDR1 is SEHNR and CDR2 is FQNEAQ (reference sequence). V lost 4 bases and J lost 12; bases outside the gene matches: 4. The CDR3 runs 12 residues. DNA for the CDR3: TGTGCCAGCAGCTCCCAGGGGGCCGAACTGTTTTTT. Translating gives CASSSQGAELFF.

V gene TRBV9 combines with J gene TRBJ2-3, with 8 nucleotides matching TRBD2. Trimming cost V 3 bases and J 2 bases; bases outside gene matches: 8. Germline loops: CDR1 SGDLS, CDR2 YYNGEE. The CDR3 consists of 16 residues. The CDR3 loop is CASSGGGTRATDTQYF. The CDR3 DNA reads as TGTGCCAGCAGCGGAGGGGGGACTAGAGCCACAGATACGCAGTATTTT.

This clonotype was picked up a small number of times. V gene TRBV5-1 combines with J gene TRBJ2-2; the D gene could be TRBD1 or TRBD2 (5 bases each). CDR3 length: 14 residues. V was shortened by 3 bases and J by 4 bases, with 10 bases between the two germline ends. CDR1 and CDR2 (germline): SGHRS, YFSETQ. The CDR3 bases are TGCGCCAGCAGCTACCGGGGCGGCACCGGGGAGCTGTTTTTT. Translating gives CASSYRGGTGELFF.

This clonotype has a count of ten or more. This chain joins TRBV5-6 and TRBJ2-1; D is possibly TRBD1 (6 bases). This CDR3 is 13 amino acids long. The V gene lost 7 bases and the J gene lost 5 bases, with 13 bases spanning the gap. The germline gives CDR1 SGHDT, CDR2 YYEEEE. In DNA form, the CDR3 reads TGTGCCAGCTCACTGGGGGCGAACAATGAGCAGTTCTTC. It yields the protein CASSLGANNEQFF.

The sample holds many counts of this clonotype. The rearrangement links TRBV18 to TRBJ1-2; maybe TRBD1 (6 bases). The germline V gene encodes CDR1 KGHSH and CDR2 LQKENI. The CDR3 has 13 residues. Trimming took 1 base from V and 8 from J, leaving 11 bases between them. Here the CDR3 reads CASSPLGGQGYTF. The CDR3, as DNA: TGTGCCAGCTCACCACTGGGGGGCCAGGGCTACACCTTC.

The V call is TRBV6-2 or TRBV6-3, the J call TRBJ1-2; 7 bases align to TRBD1. Trimming at V came to 0 bases and at J to 8 bases, leaving 6 bases not matched to a gene. Looked up from germline, CDR1 is MNHEY and CDR2 is SVGEGT. The CDR3 length is 14 residues. The CDR3 loop is CASSYSGTGEGYTF. CDR3 sequence (DNA): TGTGCCAGCAGTTACTCAGGCACAGGGGAGGGCTACACCTTC.

This clonotype showed up many times. The J gene is TRBJ1-4, the V gene TRBV12-3 or TRBV12-4; unclear D gene. The CDR3 extends over 16 amino acids. V was pared by 0 bases and J by 7 bases, with 15 bases between. The CDR3 sequence: CASSLAEPVDVEKLFF. As DNA, the CDR3 is TGTGCCAGCAGTTTAGCGGAGCCAGTTGACGTTGAAAAACTGTTTTTT.

This clonotype was detected ten times or more. The chain's CDR3 is CASSGRGSMNTEAFF. CDR3 DNA sequence: TGTGCCAGCTCAGGGAGGGGCTCGATGAACACTGAAGCTTTCTTT. The J gene is TRBJ1-1, the V gene TRBV18, with a weak D call TRBD1 (5 bases). Trimming shortened V by 5 bases and J by 0 bases, and 13 bases separated the two germline ends. Germline assignment: CDR1 KGHSH and CDR2 LQKENI. CDR3 length: 15 residues.

This clonotype showed up just a few times. The chain carries TRBV5-1 and TRBJ2-7; D is unresolved. Germline V gene sequence: CDR1 SGHRS, CDR2 YFSETQ. V was pared by 0 bases and J by 3 bases, with 7 bases between. The CDR3 sequence is 13 residues long. The CDR3 nucleotides are TGCGCCAGCAGCTTGGTGGCGAACTACGAGCAGTACTTC. This encodes CASSLVANYEQYF.

This clonotype occurred many times. V and J are TRBV18 and TRBJ2-3; D unclear. Germline values: CDR1 KGHSH, CDR2 LQKENI. The V end was cut by 6 bases, the J end by 4 bases, with 5 bases between. The CDR3 contains 11 residues. The CDR3 DNA follows: TGTGCCAGCTCCAACCCAGATACGCAGTATTTT. It translates to CASSNPDTQYF.